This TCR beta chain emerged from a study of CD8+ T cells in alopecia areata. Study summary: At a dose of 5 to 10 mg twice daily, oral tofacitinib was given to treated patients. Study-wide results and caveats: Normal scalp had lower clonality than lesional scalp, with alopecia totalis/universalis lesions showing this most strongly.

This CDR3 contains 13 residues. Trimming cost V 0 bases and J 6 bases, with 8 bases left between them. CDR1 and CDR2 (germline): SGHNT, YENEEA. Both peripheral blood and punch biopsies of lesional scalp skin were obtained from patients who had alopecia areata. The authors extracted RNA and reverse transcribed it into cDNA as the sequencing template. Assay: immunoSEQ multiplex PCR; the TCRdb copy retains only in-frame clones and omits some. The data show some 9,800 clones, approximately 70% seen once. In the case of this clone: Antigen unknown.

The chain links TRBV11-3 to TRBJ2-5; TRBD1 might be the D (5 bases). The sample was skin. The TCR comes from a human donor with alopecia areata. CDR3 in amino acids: CASSLEGAKTQYF. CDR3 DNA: TGTGCCAGCAGCTTAGAAGGGGCGAAGACCCAGTACTTC.